This T cell receptor beta chain emerged from a study of Graves' ophthalmopathy and Graves' hyperthyroidism. At the level of the study: Untreated patients at initial diagnosis provided peripheral blood. Study-wide results and limits: Ophthalmopathy versus stable hyperthyroidism: 13-signature model gave under 90% sensitivity, around 81% specificity.

Looked up from germline, CDR1 is LGHNA and CDR2 is YSLEER. The CDR3 is 16 residues long. Of note for this clonotype: Its antigen remains unknown. A read error may produce the germline difference seen at one junction end.

RNA transcripts served as template for amplifying TCR beta CDR3 sequences. Investigators did first-round RT-PCR with HTBI primers, then second-round multiplex PCR. In TCRdb, the multiplex PCR reads were re-called with MiXCR into one record per CDR3 protein. Of hundreds of thousands of distinct CDR3 sequences listed, about 40% are singletons. This TCR derives from an adult man with Graves' ophthalmopathy. This sequence joins TRBV4-3 and TRBJ1-1, with TRBD1 matching 12 bases. Sequenced sample: peripheral blood. This CDR3 reads CAGSQDGDRGLYEAFF. The CDR3 bases are TGCGCCGGCAGCCAAGATGGGGACAGGGGGCTTTATGAAGCTTTCTTT.